The clone carrying this T cell receptor (beta chain) was detected a few times. The antigen is undetermined. Primers: 60 Vbeta forward and 13 Jbeta reverse. The repertoire was sequenced with immunoSEQ multiplex PCR; TCRdb's copy has only in-frame clones and lacks some. Of 90,000 to 150,000 clones detected, 15% appear once; the ten largest clones hold under 2.5%. Germline-derived CDR1 and CDR2 are SGHDT and YYEEEE. CDR3 size: 11 residues. Deletions cut 0 bases from V and 11 bases from J, with 8 bases between. This specimen belongs to a study of cytomegalovirus exposure and HLA in healthy donors. Study in general: Out of about 190 million T cells, an earlier analysis found 117 million unique TCR beta sequences in total.

Study observations and caveats: Later analysis demonstrated an association between a missense DCLRE1C variant and TCR beta V- and J-gene trimming. Specificity of three CMV-associated chains for CMV antigens was verified in vitro. Highest at DRB1 and lowest at HLA-C, TCR association rates differed among HLA loci in a later analysis.

Sequencing was performed on PBMCs. The chain recombines TRBV5-6 with TRBJ1-2; D is uncertain. The origin of this receptor is a woman younger than 35 in good health and CMV-seronegative. Written as DNA, the CDR3 is TGTGCCAGCAGCTTGGGACTAGGGTACACCTTC. Its translation: CASSLGLGYTF.